This T cell receptor (beta chain) appears in the sequencing data of a study of T cells in Graves' hyperthyroidism and ophthalmopathy (dated by TCRdb to about 2019). About the full investigation: Peripheral blood was collected at initial diagnosis, before any treatment. In addition, the study compared T-cell repertoires in thyroid tissue and in blood from five to seven Graves' hyperthyroidism patients. Following sampling, methimazole starting at 30 mg daily was given to hyperthyroidism patients, and high-dose intravenous methylprednisolone was given to ophthalmopathy patients. The paper reports TCR Vbeta CDR3 sequencing of 130 to 150 peripheral blood samples: 43 ophthalmopathy, 70 to 85 hyperthyroidism and some 17 progressor patients. The 75 to 100 discovery patients were divided at random into training and test sets in a 7:3 ratio. TCR V-J signatures able to tell the groups apart were searched for in a discovery cohort of 100 or so patients, of whom roughly 42 had Graves' ophthalmopathy and roughly 59 had stable Graves' hyperthyroidism. Prospective prediction of ophthalmopathy was tested in an independent validation cohort consisting of 18 hyperthyroidism patients and more than 15 patients who later progressed to ophthalmopathy.

The TCR beta CDR3 regions were amplified from the RNA transcripts. The TCR CDR3 was subjected to a first round of RT-PCR using the HTBI primer set and the Qiagen OneStep RT-PCR kit. Libraries were constructed in a second round of multiplex PCR, after which size selection and purification were performed. Paired-end sequencing of the libraries was performed with 100 bp reads on an Illumina HiSeq2000. In the original analysis: SOAPnuke was used to process the raw data, with reads discarded if the reads contained adapters or uncalled bases, had a mean Phred below 15, or lacked an exact constant-primer or identifier match. COPE v1.2.5 was used to merge the high-quality paired reads, and each unique nucleotide sequence was defined as a clonotype. MiTCR v1.1 was used to align clonotypes to the IMGT TRBV, TRBD and TRBJ reference segments. Only V-J combinations with frequency above 0.0001, covering roughly 99% of repertoires, were analysed. A TCS score was defined as the ratio of F50 (clonal expansion) to E x V (chaos), with BLOSUM62-based TCRdist applied between CDR3 peptides within each V-J. Welch's t-statistics and random forest reduced 514 V-J features to fewer than 15, which were used in a naive Bayes classifier (R e1071). The public reads were quality trimmed at Q25 with fastp and then assembled into clones with MiXCR by TCRdb, keeping productive beta chains. Duplicate CDR3 protein sequences are folded into a single record with the most common DNA and genes. TCRdb's processing, not the study's, gives the V and J calls here. This sample has 550,000 to 800,000 distinct CDR3 sequences in its table, and about 15% of those were observed once. The top ten constitute under 9.5% of the sample.

Stable Graves' hyperthyroidism was defined as no progression to ophthalmopathy during 18 months of follow-up. Hyperthyroidism patients were newly diagnosed, with disease duration under 2 months, and aged 18 to 65 years. Exclusion was applied to patients with uncontrolled infections, other autoimmune diseases, pregnancy or lactation. Diagnoses were established on the basis of clinical symptoms, serum thyroxine and TRAb, thyroid ultrasound, and orbital computed tomography. Ficoll-Paque density gradient centrifugation was used to isolate PBMCs from under 11 ml of fresh peripheral blood. Total RNA was extracted using Trizol reagent, and RNA quality was assessed on an Agilent 2100 Bioanalyzer. Notes on this clonotype: Its antigen remains unidentified. This sequence may be a read error, since a much larger clone differs from it by one base.

Overall study results and their limits: No statistical method was used to fix the sample size in advance, and group allocation was not hidden from the investigators. In validation, the model predicted progression to ophthalmopathy with approximately 71% sensitivity and approximately 74% specificity, a median of 6.5 months before onset. A 13 V-J signature model separated ophthalmopathy from stable hyperthyroidism, with 87.88% sensitivity and about 81% specificity in cross-validation and 80%/75% in testing. Most expanded thyroid clonotypes (frequency above 0.001) were also detected in blood, a finding suggesting that blood repertoires may reflect thyroid immune responses.

CDR1 is given as SGHRS and CDR2 as YFSETQ, both from the germline V gene. Taken from cysteine to phenylalanine, the CDR3 has 16 residues. The DNA shown is the 48-base CDR3, in frame from base 1. V loses 3 bases, J loses 1 base, and the germline ends lie 17 bases apart. The material sequenced was blood. This TCR derives from a man aged 18 to 35 with Graves' hyperthyroidism. The V and J segments used are TRBV5-1 and TRBJ2-7; the D gene cannot be resolved reliably. This receptor carries the CDR3 CASSSGVSFESYEQYF. The DNA reads TGCGCCAGCAGCTCCGGCGTGAGTTTTGAGTCCTACGAGCAGTACTTC. The variable domain in full, with residues beyond the CDR3 obtained from the reference TRBV5-1 and TRBJ2-7 genes, is KAGVTQTPRYLIKTRGQQVTLSCSPISGHRSVSWYQQTPGQGLQFLFEYFSETQRNKGNFPGRFSGRQFSNSRSEMNVSTLELGDSALYLCASSSGVSFESYEQYFGPGTRLTVT.